These 12 T cell receptor beta chains were all obtained from the same sample, sequenced in a study of Ad26.COV2.S vaccination and SARS-CoV-2 variants (dated by TCRdb to the early 2020s). The library was made by the immunoSEQ multiplex PCR assay. This is the immuneACCESS table as TCRdb keeps it, with only in-frame sequences that have V and J called. A part of the clones is gone; compared with another copy, unresolved V genes explain less than half, and the rest is unexplained. The sample table records some 240,000 clones; about 83% of these occur just once. The biggest ten clones account for just under 3% of the sample. The treatment or condition label for this specimen denotes: approximately 18 received Ad26.COV2.S at low or high dose, single or two shots; roughly five received placebo; per-sample allocation not given. For vaccine and placebo recipients, repertoires were sequenced using samples collected on day 63 after the first injection.

The sample was peripheral blood, taken in a trial of Ad26.COV2.S vaccine versus placebo. The receptors shown here come from a person aged 18-60 years who received the Ad26.COV2.S COVID-19 vaccine or a placebo.

This chain links TRBV11-2 with TRBJ1-1; tentatively, D is TRBD1 (5 bases). The germline V gene encodes CDR1 SGHAT and CDR2 FQNNGV. CDR3 length equals 16 residues. Trimming shortened V by 3 bases and J by 1 base, and 15 bases separated the two germline ends. DNA for the CDR3: TGTGCCAGCAGCTTTAGGGGCTGGAGGGAGAACACTGAAGCTTTCTTT. Its translation: CASSFRGWRENTEAFF.

This clone has just one count. The chain uses TRBV13 and TRBJ2-1; 8 nucleotides agree with TRBD1. Germline assignment: CDR1 PRHDT and CDR2 FYEKMQ (reference sequence). The CDR3 totals 14 residues. Unmatched junction bases numbered 3, after V lost 4 bases and J lost 4 bases. CDR3 sequence: CASSSDRDYNEQFF. The DNA for the CDR3 is TGTGCCAGCAGCTCGGACAGGGATTACAATGAGCAGTTCTTC.

The CDR3 sequence is CATTPGGMNTGELFF. CDR3 nucleotides: TGCGCCACCACCCCCGGGGGAATGAACACCGGGGAGCTGTTTTTT. The rearrangement joins TRBV5-1 to TRBJ2-2, with D tentatively TRBD2 (6 bases). The CDR3 runs to 15 residues. Germline lookup yields CDR1 SGHRS and CDR2 YFSETQ. Between the trimmed V and J ends, which lost 9 bases and 1 base, there was a span of 16 bases.

The rearrangement uses TRBV3-1 (or the pseudogene TRBV3-2) and TRBJ2-5, with 9 bases matching TRBD2. Germline loops: CDR1 LGHDT, CDR2 YNNKEL (reference sequence). The CDR3 runs 17 residues. Trimming took 1 base from V and 5 from J; bases not matched to a gene: 11. The CDR3 loop is CASSQGVGTSRAETQYF. In DNA, the CDR3 is TGTGCCAGCAGCCAAGGGGTAGGGACTAGCCGTGCGGAGACCCAGTACTTC.

V and J are TRBV18 and TRBJ2-1; possibly TRBD1 or TRBD2 for D (5 bases each). The CDR3 loop spans 14 amino acids. Germline CDR1 KGHSH, CDR2 LQKENI. The V and J ends lost 3 bases and 4 bases respectively, with 10 bases between them. The CDR3 DNA sequence: TGTGCCAGCTCACCTGGGACGGTGTACAATGAGCAGTTCTTC. As protein: CASSPGTVYNEQFF.

The V gene is TRBV12-3 or TRBV12-4, the J gene TRBJ1-5; D remains ambiguous. Trimming shortened V by 2 bases and J by 3 bases, and 5 bases separated the two germline ends. This CDR3 has 13 amino acids. DNA for the CDR3: TGTGCCAGCAGTTTAAAGGACAATCAGCCCCAGCATTTT. It encodes CASSLKDNQPQHF.

The rearrangement joins TRBV5-4 to TRBJ1-2; TRBD1 aligns across 7 bases. CDR1 is SGHNT and CDR2 is YYREEE in the germline V gene (reference sequence). The CDR3 has 16 residues. V lost 4 bases and J lost 2; bases outside the gene matches: 11. The CDR3 spells CASSIGTGDYNYGYTF. CDR3 bases: TGTGCCAGCAGCATTGGAACAGGGGACTACAACTATGGCTACACCTTC.

The chain has TRBV4-3 and TRBJ1-1; perhaps TRBD1 as D (5 bases). Trimming pared 1 base from V and 4 bases from J, leaving 10 bases between. CDR1 LGHNA and CDR2 YSLEER come from the germline V gene. This CDR3 is 14 amino acids long. CDR3 protein: CASSQGDSITEAFF. CDR3 sequence (DNA): TGCGCCAGCAGCCAAGGAGACAGCATCACTGAAGCTTTCTTT.

V is TRBV2 and J is TRBJ2-7; 9 nucleotides align to TRBD2. The germline gives CDR1 SNHLY, CDR2 FYNNEI. The CDR3 runs to 16 residues. The J segment lost 4 bases and the V segment lost 0 bases, leaving 7 bases of the junction unmatched. The CDR3 protein is CASSEALGLARYEQYV. The CDR3 nucleotides read TGTGCCAGCAGTGAAGCTTTAGGACTAGCGCGTTACGAGCAGTACGTC.

The V call is TRBV27, the J call TRBJ2-1; 8 bases align to TRBD2. The CDR3 is made up of 15 amino acids. From germline, CDR1 is MNHEY and CDR2 SMNVEV (reference sequence). Germline trimming cut 2 bases from V and 4 bases from J; bases unmatched to any gene: 4. The chain's CDR3 is CASSLGTRRYNEQFF. DNA of the CDR3: TGTGCCAGCAGTTTAGGGACTAGAAGGTACAATGAGCAGTTCTTC.

The chain combines TRBV4-1 with TRBJ2-5, with TRBD2 identical over 11 bases. With V trimmed by 4 bases and J by 3 bases, 1 base remained unmatched. The CDR3 is 14 residues long. The germline V gene encodes CDR1 MGHRA and CDR2 YSYEKL. The CDR3 DNA reads as TGCGCCAGCAGCCCGGGACTAGCGGAAGAGACCCAGTACTTC. Its translation is CASSPGLAEETQYF.

The sample holds one count of this clone. The rearrangement uses TRBV15 and TRBJ1-5; D gene ambiguous. CDR1 LNHNV and CDR2 YYDKDF come from the germline V gene (reference sequence). Between the trimmed V and J ends, which lost 5 bases and 0 bases, there was a span of 23 bases. This CDR3 is 19 amino acids long. CDR3 amino acids: CATSVKTTSYFYSNQPQHF. CDR3 nucleotide sequence: TGTGCCACCAGCGTCAAAACCACGTCCTACTTCTATAGCAATCAGCCCCAGCATTTT.